This T cell receptor beta chain was retrieved from a study of T cell responses to AZD1222 COVID-19 vaccine. The ends lost 4 bases at V and 6 bases at J; junction bases unmatched: 8. Germline V CDR1 and CDR2: MDHEN, SYDVKM. This CDR3 has 14 amino acids. TCRdb keeps only in-frame clones here, not all; method: immunoSEQ multiplex PCR. The sample contains some 110,000 clones, approximately 90% of which appear only once. The TCR sequence derives from an adult who received the AZD1222 COVID-19 vaccine. Material: peripheral blood, obtained 28 days after the second AZD1222 dose. The chain combines TRBV28 with TRBJ2-7, with 8 bases lining up with TRBD1. CDR3 coding DNA: TGTGCCAGCAGTTCCCTGGACAGGGCTGGCGAGCAGTACTTC. It codes for CASSSLDRAGEQYF.